Below are 8 T cell receptor beta chains sequenced from a single sample in a study of T cell repertoires in cytomegalovirus infection. TCRdb redid the calling of the reads with MiXCR, one entry per CDR3 protein. The sample consists of 650,000 to 900,000 distinct CDR3 sequences, about 28% of them appearing once. The antigens of these receptors remain unknown. The input for sequencing was cultured CD8+ T cells from PBMCs, taken from culture after CMV antigen stimulation. These receptors came from a human donor in good health (CMV status not recorded). Some clones in this sample may be carry-over from other donors' samples.

The chain has TRBV10-3 and TRBJ1-2, with a tentative D call TRBD1 (6 bases). Germline CDR1 and CDR2: ENHRY and SYGVKD. This CDR3 spans 13 amino acids. V gave up 6 bases and J gave up 0 bases, with 8 bases separating them. CDR3 DNA sequence: TGTGCCATCAGGGACAGATCTAACTATGGCTACACCTTC. This encodes CAIRDRSNYGYTF.

This clonotype has a handful of counts. This chain links TRBV4-3 with TRBJ1-1; no clear D. CDR1 LGHNA and CDR2 YSLEER come from the germline V gene. This CDR3 comprises 15 residues. V was trimmed by 0 bases and J by 5 bases, leaving 13 bases between them. For the CDR3, the DNA is TGCGCCAGCAGCCAAGATCTTCGGGGAGGGACTGAAGCTTTCTTT. It specifies CASSQDLRGGTEAFF.

In this sample, this clonotype turned up many times. This chain joins TRBV7-8 and TRBJ2-5; D is perhaps TRBD2 (6 bases). The CDR3 has 12 amino acids. Deletions cut 5 bases from V and 10 bases from J, with 14 bases between. Looked up from germline, CDR1 is SGHVS and CDR2 is FQNEAQ. For the CDR3, the DNA is TGTGCCAGCAGCCTAGTCCTGGAGGGCCAGTACTTC. Amino acid sequence: CASSLVLEGQYF.

This clonotype appeared many times. V and J are TRBV6-2 or TRBV6-3 and TRBJ1-5; D possibly corresponds to TRBD1 (6 bases). Germline V lookup: CDR1 MNHEY, CDR2 SVGEGT. The CDR3 has 14 amino acids. Trimming took 5 bases from V and 0 from J, leaving 8 bases between them. CDR3 sequence: CASSTGPSNQPQHF. The CDR3 nucleotides are TGTGCCAGCAGTACAGGGCCTAGCAATCAGCCCCAGCATTTT.

This clonotype was picked up a small number of times. The gene calls are TRBV9 and TRBJ2-1; no reliable D call. CDR3 size: 12 residues. Germline V gives CDR1 SGDLS, CDR2 YYNGEE. Trimming stripped 7 bases from V and 0 bases from J, with 5 bases between. The CDR3 DNA sequence: TGTGCCAGCGGTCGCTCCTACAATGAGCAGTTCTTC. It is translated as CASGRSYNEQFF.

This clonotype appeared a few times. The V gene is TRBV6-5, the J gene TRBJ2-1, with TRBD2 matching over 10 bases. Trimming at V came to 3 bases and at J to 8 bases, leaving 10 bases not matched to a gene. CDR3 length: 16 amino acids. CDR1 MNHEY and CDR2 SVGAGI come from the germline V gene. The CDR3 DNA follows: TGTGCCAGCAGTTATCAGCCGGCTAGCGGGGGCTATGAGCAGTTCTTC. This sequence encodes CASSYQPASGGYEQFF.

This clonotype was picked up many times. This chain links TRBV7-6 with TRBJ2-2; 9 bases fit TRBD2. This CDR3 has 19 amino acids. Germline V gene sequence: CDR1 SGHVS, CDR2 FNYEAQ. The trim removed 5 bases at V and 0 bases at J, leaving 13 bases unmatched. CDR3 sequence reads: CASSPLGDSGGSNTGELFF. The CDR3 nucleotides are TGTGCCAGCAGCCCGCTGGGGGATAGCGGGGGATCGAACACCGGGGAGCTGTTTTTT.

This chain joins TRBV6-8 and TRBJ2-6, with D uncertain. V lost 5 bases, J lost 0 bases, and 5 bases lay in between. The V gene's germline CDR1 is MNHGY and CDR2 SAAAGT. The length of the CDR3 is 14 residues. In DNA form, the CDR3 reads TGTGCCAGCAGTCCCACCTCTGGGGCCAACGTCCTGACTTTC. Amino acids: CASSPTSGANVLTF.